The sequence of this TCR beta chain was determined in a study of radiotherapy plus CTLA-4 blockade in lung cancer. Across the study: An objective response was seen in under 20% of patients, and disease control in about 30%. Study-wide points: According to reports, early shifts in blood T cell clones, alongside interferon-beta, forecast response most accurately. Peripheral blood showed expansion of tumor-derived TCR clones after radiotherapy and ipilimumab.

This CDR3 contains 15 residues. V was clipped by 8 bases and J by 0 bases, with 13 bases between them. CDR1 and CDR2 (germline): SNHLY, FYNNEI. Participants had chemo-refractory metastatic non-small-cell lung cancer and were treated with focal radiation plus ipilimumab CTLA-4 blockade. In the case of this clone: What it recognizes is unknown.

Profiled with immunoSEQ multiplex PCR; TCRdb holds only in-frame clones, not every one. The sample lists roughly 50,000 clones, 70% to 90% seen once, with less than 20% in the top ten. The receptor was derived from a human donor with non-small cell lung cancer that progressed on radiotherapy plus ipilimumab. Some clones in this sample may be carry-over from other donors' samples. The source material was peripheral blood, sampled from a patient treated with radiotherapy plus ipilimumab. This sequence joins TRBV2 and TRBJ1-4; D ambiguous. CDR3 in amino acids: CASSSESATNEKLFF. Written as DNA, the CDR3 is TGTGCCAGCTCCAGCGAATCCGCAACTAATGAAAAACTGTTTTTT. Full variable domain (remainder filled in from reference TRBV2 and TRBJ1-4): EPEVTQTPSHQVTQMGQEVILRCVPISNHLYFYWYRQILGQKVEFLVSFYNNEISEKSEIFDDQFSVERPDGSNFTLKIRSTKLEDSAMYFCASSSESATNEKLFFGSGTQLSVL.